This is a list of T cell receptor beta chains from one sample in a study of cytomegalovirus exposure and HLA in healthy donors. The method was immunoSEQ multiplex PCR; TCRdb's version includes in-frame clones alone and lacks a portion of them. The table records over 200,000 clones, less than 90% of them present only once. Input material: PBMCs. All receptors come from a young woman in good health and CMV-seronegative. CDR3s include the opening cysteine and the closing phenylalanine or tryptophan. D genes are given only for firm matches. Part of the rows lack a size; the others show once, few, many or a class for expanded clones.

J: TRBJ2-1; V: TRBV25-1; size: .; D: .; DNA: TGTGCCAGCAGTGAATCGGGTGAGGGAACGAATGAGCAGTTCTTC; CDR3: CASSESGEGTNEQFF
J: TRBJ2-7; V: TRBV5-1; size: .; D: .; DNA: TGCGCCAGCGGTGGGTTCAATACCTACGAGCAGTACTTC; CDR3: CASGGFNTYEQYF
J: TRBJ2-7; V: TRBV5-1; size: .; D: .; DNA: TGCGCCAGCAGCCCTGGACACGGAACCTACGAGCAGTACTTC; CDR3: CASSPGHGTYEQYF
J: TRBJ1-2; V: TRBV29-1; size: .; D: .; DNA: TGCAGCGTTGAAGGGGACGGCAGGGTACGTGGCTACACCTTC; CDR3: CSVEGDGRVRGYTF
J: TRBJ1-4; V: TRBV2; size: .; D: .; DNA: TGTGCCAGCAGAACCTACGGGGCTAATGAAAAACTGTTTTTT; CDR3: CASRTYGANEKLFF
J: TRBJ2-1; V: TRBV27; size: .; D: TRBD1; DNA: TGTGCCAGCAGGGTTGGGACAGGGGGCCCGGGTGAGCAGTTCTTC; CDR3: CASRVGTGGPGEQFF
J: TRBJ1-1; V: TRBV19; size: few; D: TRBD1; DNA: TGTGCCAGTAGTGCGACAGGGGCGGGTGAAGCTTTCTTT; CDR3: CASSATGAGEAFF
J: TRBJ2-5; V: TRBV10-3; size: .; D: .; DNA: TGTGCCATCAGTGATAGGGCAGGGGTCGGAGAGACCCAGTACTTC; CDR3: CAISDRAGVGETQYF
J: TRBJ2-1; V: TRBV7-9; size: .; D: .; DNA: TGTGCCAGCAGCTTAGCAGGCGCGGCCAATGAGCAGTTCTTC; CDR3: CASSLAGAANEQFF
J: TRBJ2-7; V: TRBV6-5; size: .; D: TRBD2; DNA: TGTGCCAGCAGGAGCGGGAGGTCCCCCTACGAGCAGTACTTC; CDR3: CASRSGRSPYEQYF
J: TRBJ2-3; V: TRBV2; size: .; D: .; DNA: TGTGCCAGCAGTGAAGTCGCTAAAAGCACAGATACGCAGTATTTT; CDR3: CASSEVAKSTDTQYF
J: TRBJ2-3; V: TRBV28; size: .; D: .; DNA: TGTGCCAGCATGGCTGAAAGCACAGATACGCAGTATTTT; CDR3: CASMAESTDTQYF
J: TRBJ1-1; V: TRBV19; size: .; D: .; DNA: TGTGCCAGTAGTATTGCCCAAGGGGTAGCTTTCTTT; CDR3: CASSIAQGVAFF
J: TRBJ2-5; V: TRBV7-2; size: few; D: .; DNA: TGTGCCAGCAGCTTAGTGTGGCCCCAAGAGACCCAGTACTTC; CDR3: CASSLVWPQETQYF
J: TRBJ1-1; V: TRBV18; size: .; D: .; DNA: TGTGCCAGCTCCGAGGGCGGAGGCGGGAAGAACACTGAAGCTTTCTTT; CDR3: CASSEGGGGKNTEAFF
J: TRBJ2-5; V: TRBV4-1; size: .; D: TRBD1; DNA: TGCGCCAGCAGCCAAGCCCCGGGGACAGGCCGGGAGACCCAGTACTTC; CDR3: CASSQAPGTGRETQYF
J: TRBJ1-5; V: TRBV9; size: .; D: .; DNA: TGTGCCAGCAGCCTTGGGGGGGTGAGCAATCAGCCCCAGCATTTT; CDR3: CASSLGGVSNQPQHF
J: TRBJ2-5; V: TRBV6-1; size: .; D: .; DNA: TGTGCCAGCAGTGCGGAGGGGTTAAGGATGGAGACCCAGTACTTC; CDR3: CASSAEGLRMETQYF
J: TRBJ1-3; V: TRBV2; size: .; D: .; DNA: TGTGCCAGCAGGGGGGACCTCTCTGGAAACACCATATATTTT; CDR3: CASRGDLSGNTIYF
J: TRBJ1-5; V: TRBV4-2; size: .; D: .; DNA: TGTGCCAGCAGCCAAGGGGCGGAAAGGAGGCAGCCCCAGCATTTT; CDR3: CASSQGAERRQPQHF
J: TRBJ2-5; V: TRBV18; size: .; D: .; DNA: TGTGCCAGCTCACCGCAAGGGGCAGAGACCCAGTACTTC; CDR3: CASSPQGAETQYF
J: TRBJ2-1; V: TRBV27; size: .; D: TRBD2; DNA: TGTGCCAGCAGTCCCGGGACTAGCGGGAGTAATGAGCAGTTCTTC; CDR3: CASSPGTSGSNEQFF
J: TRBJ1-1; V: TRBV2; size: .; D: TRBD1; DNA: TGTGCCAGAGCCCTGGGACAGGGCACTGAAGCTTTCTTT; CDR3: CARALGQGTEAFF
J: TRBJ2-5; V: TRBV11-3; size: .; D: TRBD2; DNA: TGTGCCAGCAGCTTAGGTAGCGGGGGAACACAAGAGACCCAGTACTTC; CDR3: CASSLGSGGTQETQYF
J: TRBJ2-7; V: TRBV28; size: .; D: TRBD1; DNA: TGTGCCAGCAGTTTGTGGGGGGGACAGGGGAACACAGAGCAGTACTTC; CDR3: CASSLWGGQGNTEQYF
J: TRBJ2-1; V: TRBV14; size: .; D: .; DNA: TGTGCCAGCAGCCAGTTGCGGGTGGGTGAGCAGTTCTTC; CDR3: CASSQLRVGEQFF
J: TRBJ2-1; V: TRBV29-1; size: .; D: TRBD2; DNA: TGCAGCGTTGAAGATCTGGGACTAGCGGGGGGGAATCCCAATGAGCAGTTCTTC; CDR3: CSVEDLGLAGGNPNEQFF
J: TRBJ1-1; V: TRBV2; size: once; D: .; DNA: TGTGCCAGCAGTGAGTTTGGGGGGACTGAAGCTTTCTTT; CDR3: CASSEFGGTEAFF
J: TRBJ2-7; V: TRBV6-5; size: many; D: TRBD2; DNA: TGTGCCAGCAGTTACCGGGTAGCGGGAGGGGATGAGCAGTACTTC; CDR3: CASSYRVAGGDEQYF
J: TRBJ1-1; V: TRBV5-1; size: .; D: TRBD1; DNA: TGCGCCAGCAGCTTGGTGGCAGGGGGGACTGAAGCTTTCTTT; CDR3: CASSLVAGGTEAFF
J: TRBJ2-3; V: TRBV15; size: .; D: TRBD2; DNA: TGTGCCACCAGCAGAGAAGTAGCGGGGGGTGGAGATACGCAGTATTTT; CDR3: CATSREVAGGGDTQYF
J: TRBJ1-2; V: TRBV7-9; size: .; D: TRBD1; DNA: TGTGCCAGCAGCTCCTCCGGACAGGGGGCGGCTGGCTACACCTTC; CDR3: CASSSSGQGAAGYTF
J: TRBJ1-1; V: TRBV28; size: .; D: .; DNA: TGTGCCAGCAGTCCTCGCCGGGGGGACACTGAAGCTTTCTTT; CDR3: CASSPRRGDTEAFF